This T cell receptor (beta chain) derives from a study of cytomegalovirus exposure and HLA in healthy donors. Germline lookup yields CDR1 SGHTA and CDR2 FQGNSA. V was clipped by 3 bases and J by 7 bases, with 16 bases between them. This CDR3 comprises 15 residues. This clone has a handful of counts. The antigen is not known. Primers: 60 Vbeta forward and 13 Jbeta reverse. Measured with immunoSEQ multiplex PCR; TCRdb has only the in-frame clones, and not every one. Here the sample spans about 85,000 clones, over 50% being singletons. The study's findings and limits: Donor immune exposure was known only as CMV serostatus.

In nominal health when sampled, donors likely had unrecorded immune exposures nonetheless. The sample taken for sequencing was PBMCs. The receptor was isolated from a young man in good health and CMV-seronegative. The gene calls are TRBV7-2 and TRBJ1-5; possibly TRBD1 for D (5 bases). The CDR3 nucleotides are TGTGCCAGCAGCTTCGACAGATCAGTAATCCAGCCCCAGCATTTT. It specifies CASSFDRSVIQPQHF.